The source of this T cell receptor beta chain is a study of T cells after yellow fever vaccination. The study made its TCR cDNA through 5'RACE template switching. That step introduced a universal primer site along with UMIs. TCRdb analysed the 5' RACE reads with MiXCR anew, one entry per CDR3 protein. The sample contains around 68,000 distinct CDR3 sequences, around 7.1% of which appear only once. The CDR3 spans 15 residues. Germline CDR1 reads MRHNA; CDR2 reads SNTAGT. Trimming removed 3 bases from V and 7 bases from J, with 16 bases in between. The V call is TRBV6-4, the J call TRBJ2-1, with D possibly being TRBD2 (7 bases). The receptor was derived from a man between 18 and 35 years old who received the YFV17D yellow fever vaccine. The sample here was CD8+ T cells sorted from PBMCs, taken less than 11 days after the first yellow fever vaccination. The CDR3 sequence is CASSDLGGAGNEQFF. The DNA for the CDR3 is TGTGCCAGCAGTGATCTGGGGGGGGCCGGTAATGAGCAGTTCTTC.